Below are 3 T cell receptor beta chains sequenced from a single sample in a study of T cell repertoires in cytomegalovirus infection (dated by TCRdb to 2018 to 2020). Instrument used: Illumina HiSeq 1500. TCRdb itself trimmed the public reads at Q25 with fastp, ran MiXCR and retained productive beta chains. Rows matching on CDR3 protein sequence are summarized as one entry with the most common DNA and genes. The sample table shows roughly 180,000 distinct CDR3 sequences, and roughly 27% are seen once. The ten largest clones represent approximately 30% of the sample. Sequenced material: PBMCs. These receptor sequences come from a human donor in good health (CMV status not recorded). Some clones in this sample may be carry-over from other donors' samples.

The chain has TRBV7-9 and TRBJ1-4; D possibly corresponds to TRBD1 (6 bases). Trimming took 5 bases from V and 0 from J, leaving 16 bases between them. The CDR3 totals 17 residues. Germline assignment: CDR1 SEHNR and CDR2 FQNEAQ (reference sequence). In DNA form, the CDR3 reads TGTGCCAGCAGCCCATCTGGGGGGCCGGCAACTAATGAAAAACTGTTTTTT. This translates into CASSPSGGPATNEKLFF.

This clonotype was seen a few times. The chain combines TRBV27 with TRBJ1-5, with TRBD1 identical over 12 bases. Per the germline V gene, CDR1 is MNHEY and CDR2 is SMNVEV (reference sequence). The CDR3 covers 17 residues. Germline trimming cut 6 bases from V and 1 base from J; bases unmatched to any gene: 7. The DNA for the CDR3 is TGTGCCAGCAGACCGGGACAGGGGGCGAGGAGCAATCAGCCCCAGCATTTT. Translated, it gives CASRPGQGARSNQPQHF.

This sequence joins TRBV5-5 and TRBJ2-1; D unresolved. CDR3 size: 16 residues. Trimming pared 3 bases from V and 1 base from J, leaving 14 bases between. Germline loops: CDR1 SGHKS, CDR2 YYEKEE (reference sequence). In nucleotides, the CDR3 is TGTGCCAGCAGCTCAAATGGGCTATTGTCCTACAATGAGCAGTTCTTC. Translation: CASSSNGLLSYNEQFF.